A selection of T cell receptor beta chains follows, all from one sample in a study of shared clonotypes between healthy human individuals. Sequencing was performed with immunoSEQ multiplex PCR; in TCRdb, only in-frame clones are kept and a portion is missing. The data show around 600,000 clones, roughly 95% seen once. The source material was naive CD8+ T cells sorted from blood. These receptors all stem from a young woman in good health. The conserved cysteine and the conserved F or W are not part of the CDR3 here.

len: 9; v_gene: TRBV5-4; CDR3aa: ASSLTYEQY
len: 10; v_gene: TRBV13; CDR3aa: ASSLGRIPVY
len: 13; v_gene: TRBV6-6; CDR3aa: ASSYTQGAGETQY
len: 10; v_gene: TRBV13; CDR3aa: ATTSGTHEQY
len: 11; v_gene: TRBV28; CDR3aa: ASSFGVPGELF
len: 13; v_gene: TRBV11-2; CDR3aa: ASSSTGSSTGELF
len: 14; v_gene: TRBV27; CDR3aa: ASSLTYGSSYNEQF
len: 13; v_gene: TRBV27; CDR3aa: ASSLGLAGTNEQF
len: 12; v_gene: TRBV28; CDR3aa: ASSLGTGHQPQH
len: 13; v_gene: TRBV2; CDR3aa: ASRYPDLFHYGYT
len: 11; v_gene: TRBV27; CDR3aa: ASSLAGGYEQY
len: 13; v_gene: TRBV28; CDR3aa: ASRSGLATNEKLF
len: 10; v_gene: TRBV29-1; CDR3aa: SAGTPNTEAF
len: 12; v_gene: TRBV28; CDR3aa: ASSLDRSTDTQY
len: 12; v_gene: TRBV28; CDR3aa: ASSLTEQNTEAF
len: 14; v_gene: TRBV27; CDR3aa: ATQERWASSTDTQY
len: 12; v_gene: TRBV19; CDR3aa: ASSILTYTGELF
len: 13; v_gene: TRBV9; CDR3aa: ASSPGGNMNTEAF
len: 13; v_gene: TRBV2; CDR3aa: ASSPSGRASGELF
len: 16; v_gene: TRBV5-6; CDR3aa: ASSCMEERVLPGYEQY
len: 10; v_gene: TRBV30; CDR3aa: ASMGGAYEQY
len: 14; v_gene: TRBV6-5; CDR3aa: ASSYGQGEMIYEQY
len: 12; v_gene: TRBV5-6; CDR3aa: ASSVWAHSYEQY
len: 13; v_gene: TRBV7-9; CDR3aa: ASSLGDKITDTQY
len: 10; v_gene: TRBV29-1; CDR3aa: SDQNPLSEAF
len: 14; v_gene: TRBV9; CDR3aa: ASSPGGGLVGTEAF
len: 14; v_gene: TRBV28; CDR3aa: ASSLFRTGGQQPQH
len: 15; v_gene: TRBV27; CDR3aa: ASSLPSLGAWTGELF
len: 12; v_gene: TRBV5-6; CDR3aa: ASSLWGDRGEQY
len: 12; v_gene: TRBV4-1; CDR3aa: ASSPMDYDNEQF
len: 13; v_gene: TRBV15; CDR3aa: ATSRESGGVEKLF
len: 12; v_gene: TRBV28; CDR3aa: ASSLGGEGTEAF
len: 12; v_gene: TRBV13; CDR3aa: ASSPSGRAYEQY
len: 13; v_gene: TRBV28; CDR3aa: ASSPGPLSSYEQY
len: 12; v_gene: TRBV28; CDR3aa: ASGRAGEFYEQY
len: 13; v_gene: TRBV7-9; CDR3aa: ASSLSGGFYNEQF
len: 10; v_gene: TRBV7-9; CDR3aa: ASSLGATEQY
len: 13; v_gene: TRBV27; CDR3aa: ASSPRTAGNQPQH
len: 13; v_gene: TRBV7-8; CDR3aa: ASSLGTGARQPQH
len: 13; v_gene: TRBV7-9; CDR3aa: ASSRTGGYVETQY
len: 13; v_gene: TRBV28; CDR3aa: ASSSQREGDNEQF
len: 12; v_gene: TRBV7-9; CDR3aa: ASSPDRGMNEQF
len: 17; v_gene: TRBV4-2; CDR3aa: ASSQEGPLTSGSINEQF
len: 16; v_gene: TRBV30; CDR3aa: AWSAGSGLAGVADTQY
len: 16; v_gene: TRBV28; CDR3aa: ASRSPSSVQMNTGELF
len: 12; v_gene: TRBV6-5; CDR3aa: ASSYPGTAYEQY
len: 13; v_gene: TRBV11-2; CDR3aa: ASSLGRSSGNTIY
len: 13; v_gene: TRBV9; CDR3aa: ASSVGGSREYEQY
len: 14; v_gene: TRBV7-9; CDR3aa: ASSRSAGGPDNEQF
len: 15; v_gene: TRBV27; CDR3aa: ASTKKALAVTPGELF
len: 13; v_gene: TRBV7-9; CDR3aa: ASSLASGGTYEQY
len: 11; v_gene: TRBV11-1; CDR3aa: ASSSREGFEQY